This is a list of T cell receptor beta chains from one sample in a study of cytomegalovirus exposure and HLA in healthy donors. This table comes from immunoSEQ multiplex PCR, and its TCRdb copy is limited to in-frame clones, with some not included. The sample has 160,000 or so clones, approximately 80% seen once. Sequencing was performed on PBMCs. The source of these receptors is a woman aged 45-65 years in good health and CMV-seropositive. Each CDR3 is given with its conserved first and last residue. D genes are given only for firm matches. Size is stated for part of the rows, as once, few or many counts, or as a class when the clone is expanded.

D,V,size,J,CDR3,DNA
.,TRBV11-2,once,TRBJ2-2,CASSSLRQGWTGELFF,TGTGCCAGCAGCTCACTTCGGCAGGGTTGGACCGGGGAGCTGTTTTTT
TRBD1,TRBV11-2,few,TRBJ2-7,CASSHGQGSYEQYF,TGTGCCAGCAGCCATGGACAGGGGTCCTACGAGCAGTACTTC
.,TRBV30,.,TRBJ1-1,CAYGTLRGSEAFF,TGTGCCTATGGAACTTTAAGGGGTTCTGAAGCTTTCTTT
TRBD1,TRBV6-6,.,TRBJ1-1,CASSLDRNEREAFF,TGTGCCAGCAGCCTGGACAGGAACGAACGAGAAGCTTTCTTT
.,TRBV7-3,.,TRBJ1-2,CASSVGHGNYGYTF,TGTGCCAGCAGCGTAGGACATGGCAACTATGGCTACACCTTC
.,TRBV4-3,.,TRBJ1-2,CASSQDQRGWGYTF,TGCGCCAGCAGCCAAGATCAAAGGGGTTGGGGCTACACCTTC
.,TRBV11-2,.,TRBJ1-6,CASSLGSGGNSPLHF,TGTGCCAGCAGCTTAGGGTCGGGGGGAAATTCACCCCTCCACTTT
.,TRBV6-1,.,TRBJ1-1,CASSPTGITEAFF,TGTGCCAGCAGCCCTACAGGGATCACTGAAGCTTTCTTT
.,TRBV28,.,TRBJ2-2,CATVTSGGNTGELFF,TGTGCCACCGTCACCTCGGGGGGCAACACCGGGGAGCTGTTTTTT
TRBD1,TRBV27,.,TRBJ2-3,CASSIGTGPDTQYF,TGTGCCAGCAGTATAGGGACAGGGCCGGATACGCAGTATTTT
TRBD1,TRBV6-6,.,TRBJ2-3,CASSYGTADTQYF,TGTGCCAGCAGTTACGGGACAGCAGATACGCAGTATTTT
TRBD1,TRBV5-1,few,TRBJ1-1,CASSQLDRGQMGEAFF,TGCGCCAGCAGCCAACTAGACAGGGGGCAGATGGGTGAAGCTTTCTTT
.,TRBV2,.,TRBJ2-3,CASGTGTDTQYF,TGTGCCAGCGGCACAGGCACAGATACGCAGTATTTT
TRBD2,TRBV5-1,.,TRBJ2-3,CASSQNDRRKSGGYTDTQYF,TGCGCCAGCAGCCAGAACGACAGGAGGAAAAGCGGGGGGTACACAGATACGCAGTATTTT
TRBD1,TRBV5-1,.,TRBJ1-6,CASSWDRGGSPLHF,TGCGCCAGCAGCTGGGACAGGGGGGGCTCACCCCTCCACTTT
.,TRBV14,.,TRBJ2-7,CASRKRSSYEQYF,TGTGCCAGCAGAAAGCGTAGCTCCTACGAGCAGTACTTC
TRBD1,TRBV28,.,TRBJ1-4,CASSPASPRDRGEKLFF,TGTGCCAGCAGCCCTGCTTCCCCCCGGGACAGGGGGGAAAAACTGTTTTTT
.,TRBV4-1,.,TRBJ2-2,CASSLYSEPKLNTGELFF,TGCGCCAGCAGCCTATATAGTGAGCCCAAATTAAACACCGGGGAGCTGTTTTTT
TRBD1,TRBV18,.,TRBJ2-6,CASYQTTGESGANVLTF,TGTGCCAGCTACCAAACTACAGGGGAATCTGGGGCCAACGTCCTGACTTTC
TRBD1,TRBV5-1,once,TRBJ2-3,CASSEGQGTDTQYF,TGCGCCAGCAGCGAGGGACAGGGCACAGATACGCAGTATTTT
.,TRBV5-1,once,TRBJ1-1,CASSPRMKNTEAFF,TGCGCCAGCAGCCCTAGAATGAAGAACACTGAAGCTTTCTTT
TRBD2,TRBV7-8,.,TRBJ2-4,CASSLAGTSSIAKNIQYF,TGTGCCAGCAGCTTAGCGGGGACTAGCTCAATAGCCAAAAACATTCAGTACTTC
.,TRBV30,.,TRBJ1-4,CAVVAADEKLFF,TGTGCCGTGGTAGCAGCGGATGAAAAACTGTTTTTT
.,TRBV6-5,.,TRBJ1-1,CASSYSFGEVNTEAFF,TGTGCCAGCAGTTACTCGTTTGGGGAGGTGAACACTGAAGCTTTCTTT
TRBD2,TRBV2,few,TRBJ2-2,CASIRGRGKGAGELFF,TGTGCCAGCATCCGAGGGCGGGGGAAGGGAGCCGGGGAGCTGTTTTTT
TRBD2,TRBV11-2,.,TRBJ2-1,CATSSGGAAGEQFF,TGTGCCACATCTAGCGGGGGGGCCGCGGGTGAGCAGTTCTTC
.,TRBV7-2,.,TRBJ1-5,CASSLDRGKGQPQHF,TGTGCCAGCAGCTTAGATCGGGGGAAGGGTCAGCCCCAGCATTTT
.,TRBV5-6,.,TRBJ1-2,CASSLVGQNYGYTF,TGTGCCAGCAGCTTGGTTGGGCAGAACTATGGCTACACCTTC
.,TRBV19,.,TRBJ1-5,CASSIDGGAQPQHF,TGTGCCAGTAGTATAGATGGGGGGGCTCAGCCCCAGCATTTT
TRBD2,TRBV29-1,.,TRBJ2-3,CSASGGAADTQYF,TGCAGCGCTAGCGGGGGGGCCGCAGATACGCAGTATTTT
TRBD1,TRBV15,.,TRBJ1-3,CAVYRGDYTGNTIYF,TGTGCCGTTTACAGGGGCGACTATACTGGAAACACCATATATTTT
TRBD2,TRBV7-2,.,TRBJ2-3,CASSRDYGGAIGADTQYF,TGTGCCAGCAGCCGAGATTACGGGGGGGCCATAGGTGCAGATACGCAGTATTTT
.,TRBV7-2,.,TRBJ1-1,CASSLGANTEAFF,TGTGCCAGCAGCTTAGGGGCGAACACTGAAGCTTTCTTT
TRBD1,TRBV5-5,few,TRBJ2-1,CASSLQGVGDEQFF,TGTGCCAGCAGCTTACAGGGGGTTGGCGATGAGCAGTTCTTC
.,TRBV5-1,.,TRBJ1-1,CASSRTWERGKQPEAFF,TGCGCCAGCAGCCGGACATGGGAGCGGGGTAAGCAACCTGAAGCTTTCTTT
TRBD2,TRBV4-2,.,TRBJ2-3,CASSRSSGGVYDTQYF,TGTGCCAGCAGCCGATCTAGCGGGGGGGTTTACGATACGCAGTATTTT
.,TRBV15,.,TRBJ2-1,CATSRDWGGDEQFF,TGTGCCACCAGCAGAGATTGGGGGGGCGATGAGCAGTTCTTC
.,TRBV7-2,.,TRBJ1-2,CASSLARRGEGYTF,TGTGCCAGCAGCTTAGCGCGCAGGGGTGAAGGCTACACCTTC
.,TRBV18,.,TRBJ1-5,CASSPPQGGQPQHF,TGTGCCAGCTCACCACCGCAGGGAGGTCAGCCCCAGCATTTT
TRBD1,TRBV7-2,.,TRBJ1-4,CASSNRVTGGNEKLFF,TGTGCCAGCAGCAATAGGGTAACAGGGGGAAATGAAAAACTGTTTTTT
TRBD1,TRBV27,few,TRBJ2-3,CASSLSGRGGTGADTQYF,TGTGCCAGCAGTTTATCGGGAAGAGGAGGTACAGGGGCAGATACGCAGTATTTT